The entry that follows covers one T cell receptor (beta chain) sequence. The clone's antigen remains unknown. One base away there is no much larger clone; base qualities are not given. This sample is part of a study of memory CD8 T cells in hepatitis C reinfection (dated by TCRdb to 2015 to 2018). About the investigation overall: Two consecutive HCV infections were spontaneously resolved by three donors, whereas a primary infection was cleared by two donors who then became chronically infected after reinfection. A case counted as HCV reinfection when an HCV RNA test came back positive after two negative tests taken at least 60 days apart. Late or post reinfection samples were collected 12 to 24 weeks after reinfection was detected. The TCR beta repertoire of virus-specific CD8 T cells was tracked longitudinally in 4 or 5 donors across an HCV reinfection episode. Between the late 2000s and the early 2010s, about 5 reinfection cases that had stored pre-reinfection samples were identified. In the reinfection study, participants who had resolved a prior HCV infection were followed every 3 months. Overall study outcomes, separate from this receptor: Because only 4 to 6 donors were included, definitive conclusions about public clonotypes linked to secondary clearance were beyond the reach of the study.

Receptor libraries were prepared by the immunoSEQ multiplex PCR assay. Genomic DNA was extracted from the sorted cells, and the TCR beta V, D and J regions were sequenced using the automated high-throughput method of Adaptive Biotechnologies. A two-step, bias-controlled multiplex PCR was used to amplify CDR3 regions. An Illumina instrument was used to sequence the amplified TCR beta libraries. From the authors' description of their analysis: The demultiplexed reads were processed to cut down on amplification and sequencing bias, and the IMGT database was used to assign CDR3 sequences to gene families. ImmunoSEQ software version 2.0 was used to analyze repertoire data. Clonotype lists were filtered to remove out-of-frame sequences as well as sequences containing stop codons in the CDR3. Clonotypes with a frequency below 0.01% were excluded because such clonotypes corresponded to less than one cell. Richness was computed as observed richness divided by input cell number, and evenness as Shannon entropy divided by log observed richness. Repertoire diversity and similarity between time points were quantified using Simpson diversity and Morisita-Horn overlap indices. Clonotypes were categorized as dominant (>1%), sub-dominant (0.5-0.99%), low abundance (0.1-0.49%) or lowest abundance (<0.1%). A germline index was derived by subtracting total nucleotide additions from total CDR3 length and dividing the result by total CDR3 length. TCRdb holds this immuneACCESS table with in-frame rearrangements only. Some clones are missing; in checked studies, unresolved V genes explain under half, and the rest has no known cause. V, J and clone size were drawn from that table, and D and trimming were deduced from the DNA. The sample has approximately 46,000 clones on record, 89% of them singletons. 0.6% to 0.85% of the sample rests with the top ten.

The CDR3 runs 15 amino acids, cysteine and phenylalanine included. Only the CDR3 part of the read is kept: 45 bases, read in frame from the first base. Compared with germline, V lacks 5 bases and J lacks 5 bases; bases without a gene match: 10. CDR1 and CDR2 were assigned from the germline V gene (reference sequence) as SEHNR and FQNEAQ. Sample time point, as interpreted from the label and publication: late/post reinfection, 12 to 24 weeks after detection. Sorted cells were sequenced directly ex vivo, without in vitro expansion prior to TCR sequencing. Donors were people who inject drugs enrolled in the Montreal Acute Hepatitis C Cohort Study (HEPCO) in Canada. As controls, total naive CD8 T cells, sorted as viable CD3+ CD8+ CD45RO-, were obtained from a couple of donors at each of the three reinfection time points. Before sorting, cryopreserved peripheral blood mononuclear cells were thawed and used as the source for purifying CD8 T cells. CD8 T cells were enriched by negative selection with the MACS CD8+ T cell Isolation Kit. Cells were sorted on a BD FACSAria II sorter using FACSDiva software, and FlowJo was used for data analysis.

This chain joins TRBV7-9 to TRBJ2-3; TRBD1 agrees with 7 junctional bases. The material sequenced was naive CD8+ T cells sorted from blood. This specimen's cell subset or site label, per the study, means: total naive CD8+CD45RO- T cells. This TCR was sampled from a man aged 18 to 35 with hepatitis C virus infection. This receptor carries the CDR3 CASSVRQGRVDTQYF. The bases read TGTGCCAGCAGCGTCAGACAGGGAAGGGTAGATACGCAGTATTTT.